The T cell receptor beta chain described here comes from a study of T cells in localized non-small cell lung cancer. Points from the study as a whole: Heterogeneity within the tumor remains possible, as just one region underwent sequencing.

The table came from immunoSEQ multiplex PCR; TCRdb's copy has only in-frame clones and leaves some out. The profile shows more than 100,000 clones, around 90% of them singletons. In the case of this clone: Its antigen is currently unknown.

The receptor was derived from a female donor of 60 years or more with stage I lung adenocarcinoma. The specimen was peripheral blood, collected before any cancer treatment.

The CDR3 sequence is CASKSEGGGGYTF. The DNA for the CDR3 is TGTGCCAGCAAGTCCGAGGGGGGAGGTGGCTACACCTTC. This sequence joins TRBV2 and TRBJ1-2; possible D gene TRBD1, 6 bases. The CDR3 has 13 residues. Germline assignment: CDR1 SNHLY and CDR2 FYNNEI. Between the trimmed V and J ends, which lost 7 bases and 7 bases, there was a span of 16 bases. The full variable domain, rest sourced from reference TRBV2 and TRBJ1-2, is EPEVTQTPSHQVTQMGQEVILRCVPISNHLYFYWYRQILGQKVEFLVSFYNNEISEKSEIFDDQFSVERPDGSNFTLKIRSTKLEDSAMYFCASKSEGGGGYTFGSGTRLTVV.